The 15 T cell receptor beta chains below were found in one sample sequenced in a study of technical replicates of blood from several donors. Sequencing was performed with immunoSEQ multiplex PCR; in TCRdb, only in-frame clones are kept and a portion is missing. There are some 93,000 clones in the sample; 95% occur only once, and over 0.2% lies in the top ten. The sample consisted of T cells isolated from PBMCs. The source is a human donor in good health.

The chain employs TRBV18 and TRBJ1-3; a weak D match, TRBD1 (5 bases). The CDR3 runs 16 residues. V was clipped by 0 bases and J by 1 base, with 10 bases between them. The germline V gene has CDR1 KGHSH and CDR2 LQKENI. The CDR3 DNA is TGTGCCAGCTCACCACCGGCAGGGAGGTCTGGAAACACCATATATTTT. This sequence encodes CASSPPAGRSGNTIYF.

The chain carries TRBV5-1 and TRBJ2-7, with TRBD2 matching 8 bases. CDR3 size: 15 residues. Looked up from germline, CDR1 is SGHRS and CDR2 is YFSETQ. Germline trimming cut 2 bases from V and 3 bases from J; bases unmatched to any gene: 7. CDR3 amino acids: CASSFPGGADYEQYF. The CDR3 nucleotides are TGCGCCAGCAGCTTCCCGGGAGGGGCCGACTACGAGCAGTACTTC.

V gene TRBV11-3 combines with J gene TRBJ2-3, with D hard to call. The CDR3 length is 14 residues. Germline CDR1 and CDR2: SGHNT and YENEEA. Trimming removed 1 base at V and 3 bases at J, with 8 bases between. The CDR3 DNA reads TGTGCCAGCAGCTTAGGTATGGAGACAGATACGCAGTATTTT. Translating it yields CASSLGMETDTQYF.

The rearrangement joins TRBV25-1 to TRBJ1-5; perhaps TRBD1 as D (5 bases). Trimming removed 4 bases at V and 2 bases at J, with 15 bases between. From germline, CDR1 is MGHDK and CDR2 SYGVNS. There are 16 residues in the CDR3. CDR3 amino acids: CASSAGGAGGNQPQHF. CDR3 nucleotides: TGTGCCAGCAGTGCCGGAGGGGCGGGGGGCAATCAGCCCCAGCATTTT.

This chain uses TRBV6-5 with TRBJ2-1; 11 nucleotides line up with TRBD2. CDR3 length: 14 amino acids. With V trimmed by 3 bases and J by 9 bases, 4 bases remained unmatched. Germline-derived CDR1 and CDR2 are MNHEY and SVGAGI. CDR3 amino acids: CASSYSGGAVEQFF. In nucleotides, the CDR3 is TGTGCCAGCAGTTATAGCGGGGGGGCCGTTGAGCAGTTCTTC.

This chain links TRBV7-2 with TRBJ2-5; D is ambiguous. Germline CDR1 SGHTA, CDR2 FQGNSA. Between the trimmed V and J ends, which lost 1 base and 4 bases, there was a span of 13 bases. CDR3 length equals 15 residues. DNA of the CDR3: TGTGCCAGCAGCTTAGTTTTTTTGCGTGGAGAGACCCAGTACTTC. This encodes CASSLVFLRGETQYF.

CDR3 sequence reads: CASSLVATGELFF. As DNA, the CDR3 is TGTGCCAGCAGTTTAGTAGCCACCGGGGAGCTGTTTTTT. J is TRBJ2-2 and V is TRBV27; D call uncertain. V dropped 2 bases and J dropped 4 bases, with 5 bases sitting between them. The CDR3 runs 13 residues. Germline V gives CDR1 MNHEY, CDR2 SMNVEV (reference sequence).

The V gene is TRBV4-1, the J gene TRBJ1-2, with 8 nucleotides matching TRBD1. Trimming cost V 4 bases and J 4 bases; bases outside gene matches: 11. The CDR3 runs to 16 residues. Germline loops: CDR1 MGHRA, CDR2 YSYEKL. In nucleotides, the CDR3 is TGCGCCAGCAGCCCCCGAACTGACAGGGGCACCTATGGCTACACCTTC. Its protein is CASSPRTDRGTYGYTF.

The gene calls are TRBV10-2 and TRBJ1-5; D is unresolved. Trimming took off 5 bases at V and 7 bases at J, with 9 bases between the two ends. CDR1 and CDR2 from the germline V gene are WSHSY and SAAADI. This CDR3 is built from 12 residues. CDR3 in amino acids: CASSRTGQPQHF. The CDR3, as DNA: TGCGCCAGCAGTAGGACTGGGCAGCCCCAGCATTTT.

CDR3 sequence (DNA): TGCGCCAGCAAAACCAGGGGTGGGACCGGGGAGCTGTTTTTT. It encodes CASKTRGGTGELFF. V usage is TRBV5-1 and J usage is TRBJ2-2; perhaps TRBD1 as D (6 bases). Germline V gives CDR1 SGHRS, CDR2 YFSETQ. CDR3 length: 14 amino acids. Trimming stripped 6 bases from V and 5 bases from J, with 14 bases between.

The V call is TRBV25-1, the J call TRBJ1-2; TRBD1 matches 7 bases. Germline V gene sequence: CDR1 MGHDK, CDR2 SYGVNS. The J segment lost 3 bases and the V segment lost 4 bases, leaving 8 bases of the junction unmatched. CDR3 length: 15 residues. The CDR3 sequence: CASSVTDGTDYGYTF. The CDR3 DNA follows: TGTGCCAGCAGTGTAACGGACGGGACAGACTATGGCTACACCTTC.

The genes are TRBV28 and TRBJ2-7; a weak D match, TRBD1 (5 bases). The CDR3 contains 13 residues. Between the trimmed V and J ends, which lost 7 bases and 3 bases, there was a span of 13 bases. Germline loops: CDR1 MDHEN, CDR2 SYDVKM. CDR3 bases: TGTGCCAGCACAGCCAGGGTAGGCTACGAGCAGTACTTC. Amino acids: CASTARVGYEQYF.

The chain employs TRBV27 and TRBJ2-1; 7 positions match TRBD1. CDR3 length: 13 residues. Germline assignment: CDR1 MNHEY and CDR2 SMNVEV (reference sequence). V was pared by 3 bases and J by 8 bases, with 4 bases of the junction left unmatched. CDR3 DNA sequence: TGTGCCAGCAGTTTTGGACAGGAAGATGAGCAGTTCTTC. As protein: CASSFGQEDEQFF.

V is TRBV6-1 and J is TRBJ1-5, with 8 bases identical to TRBD1. Germline V gene sequence: CDR1 MNHNS, CDR2 SASEGT. The trim removed 3 bases at V and 6 bases at J, leaving 4 bases unmatched. The CDR3 totals 14 residues. CDR3 sequence: CASSDMTGVQPQHF. CDR3 DNA sequence: TGTGCCAGCAGTGATATGACAGGGGTTCAGCCCCAGCATTTT.

This clone was observed once. The CDR3 sequence: CAISESGDFPLSDTQYF. The DNA for the CDR3 is TGTGCCATCAGTGAGTCAGGAGACTTTCCTCTGTCGGATACGCAGTATTTT. The V call is TRBV10-3, the J call TRBJ2-3; no reliable D call. The CDR3 runs 17 residues. Between the trimmed V and J ends, which lost 0 bases and 6 bases, there was a span of 19 bases. Germline assignment: CDR1 ENHRY and CDR2 SYGVKD.